A selection of T cell receptor beta chains follows, all from one sample in a study of blood T cell repertoires in COVID-19. Here immunoSEQ multiplex PCR was the method, and the copy in TCRdb shows in-frame clones only, minus some. In the table there are 200,000 to 250,000 clones, approximately 77% of which are singletons. Sequencing was carried out using peripheral blood. Receptors originate from a woman older than 75 with acute or convalescent COVID-19. The CDR3 runs from the conserved cysteine through the conserved F or W. A D gene is named only where the DNA matches it firmly. Rows may omit the clone size; those that give it use once, few, many or a size class.

J | size | length | V | D | CDR3 | DNA
TRBJ2-1 | NA | 16 | TRBV10-3 | TRBD1 | CAISGVTGGSSNEQFF | TGTGCCATCAGTGGGGTAACAGGGGGTTCAAGTAATGAGCAGTTCTTC
TRBJ2-5 | NA | 13 | TRBV5-1 | TRBD2 | CASLRTSGGTQYF | TGCGCCAGTTTGAGGACTAGCGGGGGGACCCAGTACTTC
TRBJ1-6 | few | 16 | TRBV27 | TRBD1 | CASSTGQLLNNSPLHF | TGTGCCAGCAGTACGGGACAGCTTCTTAATAATTCACCCCTCCACTTT
TRBJ1-1 | few | 13 | TRBV6-5 | NA | CASRNGAQAEAFF | TGTGCCAGCAGGAACGGCGCCCAGGCTGAAGCTTTCTTT
TRBJ1-6 | NA | 15 | TRBV6-2/TRBV6-3 | NA | CASSYLDGYNSPLHF | TGTGCCAGCAGTTACCTTGACGGGTATAATTCACCCCTCCACTTT
TRBJ2-2 | NA | 16 | TRBV25-1 | NA | CASSKAGIPNTGELFF | TGTGCCAGCAGCAAGGCCGGGATCCCGAACACCGGGGAGCTGTTTTTT
TRBJ2-3 | NA | 15 | TRBV7-2 | NA | CASSPTTPSTDTQYF | TGTGCCAGCAGCCCCACTACACCTAGCACAGATACGCAGTATTTT
TRBJ1-5 | NA | 16 | TRBV11-3 | NA | CASSLVGPGEDQPQHF | TGTGCCAGCAGCTTAGTGGGCCCGGGAGAGGATCAGCCCCAGCATTTT
TRBJ2-3 | NA | 14 | TRBV29-1 | TRBD1 | CSGDDRVGTDTQYF | TGCAGCGGTGACGACAGGGTCGGCACAGATACGCAGTATTTT
TRBJ1-3 | NA | 19 | TRBV5-5 | TRBD1 | CASSFGQARLTYSGNTIYF | TGTGCCAGCAGCTTCGGACAGGCGAGACTGACATACTCTGGAAACACCATATATTTT
TRBJ2-7 | NA | 18 | TRBV7-9 | NA | CASSLASTRFSSSYEQYF | TGTGCCAGCAGCTTAGCGTCCACCCGATTCTCGAGCTCCTACGAGCAGTACTTC
TRBJ2-3 | NA | 14 | TRBV19 | TRBD1 | CASKETGGSDTQYF | TGTGCCAGTAAAGAGACAGGGGGCTCAGATACGCAGTATTTT
TRBJ1-5 | few | 13 | TRBV12-3/TRBV12-4 | NA | CASSFRVDQPQHF | TGTGCCAGCAGTTTCCGGGTCGATCAGCCCCAGCATTTT
TRBJ1-1 | NA | 14 | TRBV9 | NA | CASSVDVAGTEAFF | TGTGCCAGCAGCGTAGATGTAGCGGGCACTGAAGCTTTCTTT